The sample holds a few counts of the clone carrying this T cell receptor beta chain. The use of a sample-barcoded 5' primer and a J-beta primer mix characterized a second PCR of roughly 7 to 12 cycles. TCRdb itself ran the 5' RACE reads through MiXCR, one entry per CDR3 protein. The sample contains 550,000 to 600,000 distinct CDR3 sequences, 25% to 30% of which appear only once. This sample was included in a study of blood T cells in healthy people across ages. Trimming cost V 6 bases and J 6 bases; bases outside gene matches: 7. The CDR3 contains 13 residues. Input material: blood. V and J are TRBV12-3 or TRBV12-4 and TRBJ2-7, with TRBD2 identical over 8 bases. The source of this sequence is a woman aged 70-85 years in good health. The CDR3 DNA reads TGTGCCAGCAGGAGACGGGGGGGCCCCGAGCAGTACTTC. Translating it yields CASRRRGGPEQYF.